This is a list of T cell receptor beta chains from one sample in a study of patients and donors after allogeneic stem cell transplantation. TCRdb fed the RT-PCR reads into MiXCR, producing one record per CDR3 protein. The sample gives about 400,000 distinct CDR3 sequences, 16% of which show up once; about 7% is in the top ten. Sequencing was carried out using blood, either unsorted or a sorted T cell fraction (not recorded which). These receptors were obtained from a human donor who was either an allogeneic HSCT recipient or a stem cell or donor lymphocyte infusion donor (not recorded which). It is not recorded whose cells these are; they may come from a transplant donor. CDR3s include the opening cysteine and the closing phenylalanine or tryptophan. A D gene is named only where the DNA matches it firmly. Some rows have no size entry. The others give once, few or many, or a class for an expanded clone.

-	-	TRBV2	TRBJ2-7	CASTGASLSYEQYF	TGTGCCAGCACTGGGGCTAGCCTATCCTACGAGCAGTACTTC
-	-	TRBV12-3/TRBV12-4	TRBJ1-2	CGQAPPRSLGYTF	TGTGGTCAAGCCCCCCCACGGTCCTTGGGCTACACCTTC
-	many	TRBV12-3/TRBV12-4	TRBJ1-1	CASSLTGSMNTEAFF	TGTGCCAGCAGTCTTACAGGGTCTATGAACACTGAAGCTTTCTTT
-	few	TRBV6-2/TRBV6-3	TRBJ2-3	CASSYPDSHPDTDTQYF	TGTGCCAGCAGCTACCCGGACTCCCACCCTGACACAGATACGCAGTATTTT
-	few	TRBV12-3/TRBV12-4	TRBJ2-7	CASSPRASSYEQYF	TGTGCCAGCAGCCCCAGGGCTAGCAGCTACGAGCAGTACTTC
-	-	TRBV5-1	TRBJ2-5	CASSTSIPKETQYF	TGCGCCAGCAGCACTAGCATCCCGAAAGAGACCCAGTACTTC
-	-	TRBV6-1	TRBJ1-6	CASRGGTVGSYNSPLHF	TGTGCCAGCAGGGGGGGGACCGTTGGCTCCTATAATTCACCCCTCCACTTT
TRBD1	-	TRBV29-1	TRBJ1-1	CSGRDRPTEAFF	TGCAGCGGTAGGGACAGGCCGACTGAAGCTTTCTTT
-	few	TRBV6-1	TRBJ1-1	CASRTPGSPIGTEAFF	TGTGCCAGCAGAACGCCCGGGAGCCCTATAGGCACTGAAGCTTTCTTT
-	-	TRBV30	TRBJ2-1	CAWSVDSRGAPVF	TGTGCCTGGAGTGTGGATAGCCGAGGGGCGCCGGTCTTC
TRBD1	few	TRBV4-3	TRBJ2-1	CASSQGRRDRASNEQFF	TGCGCCAGCAGCCAAGGTCGGAGGGACAGGGCATCCAATGAGCAGTTCTTC
TRBD1	few	TRBV5-1	TRBJ2-7	CASSSPGQGIKEQYF	TGCGCCAGCAGCTCACCGGGACAGGGAATTAAAGAGCAGTACTTC
TRBD2	-	TRBV28	TRBJ2-2	CASKGLAGSNTGELFF	TGTGCCAGCAAAGGACTAGCGGGTTCGAACACCGGGGAGCTGTTTTTT
-	few	TRBV5-1	TRBJ1-2	CASSLAQGHRDGYTF	TGCGCCAGCAGCTTGGCGCAGGGGCATAGGGATGGCTACACCTTC
-	few	TRBV29-1	TRBJ1-2	CSVDQDRNYGYTF	TGCAGCGTTGATCAAGACAGGAACTATGGCTACACCTTC